This T cell receptor beta chain originates from a study of blood T cell repertoires in COVID-19. TCRdb's copy holds only in-frame clones and misses some; the assay was immunoSEQ multiplex PCR. The sample carries roughly 230,000 clones, roughly four fifths recorded once. From germline, CDR1 is ENHRY and CDR2 SYGVKD. The CDR3 is made up of 15 amino acids. The V gene lost 6 bases and the J gene lost 0 bases, with 12 bases spanning the gap. The sequencing input was PBMCs or T cells enriched from blood (not recorded which). The chain has TRBV10-3 and TRBJ1-3; tentatively, D is TRBD1 (5 bases). This sequence originates from a woman in her fifties or sixties who had recovered from COVID-19. This chain's CDR3 is CAISFGRDSGNTIYF. The CDR3, as DNA: TGTGCCATCAGCTTTGGCAGGGACTCTGGAAACACCATATATTTT.